The T cell receptor (beta chain) under discussion was sequenced for a study of shared clonotypes between healthy human individuals. TCRdb keeps only in-frame clones here, not all; method: immunoSEQ multiplex PCR. The data hold some 1,900,000 clones, with about 95% observed a single time. This clone was counted between two and nine times. The V gene's germline CDR1 is SGHRS and CDR2 YFSETQ. This CDR3 is 12 amino acids long. Trimming left V 6 bases short and J 6 bases short, with 12 bases between. Naivety among CD8 cells was defined by CD45RO negativity and positive CCR7 selection, thereby excluding terminally differentiated effector memory CD45RA+ cells.

Sequencing was carried out using naive CD8+ T cells sorted from blood. The receptor was isolated from a young man in good health. The chain employs TRBV5-1 and TRBJ1-2, with D perhaps matching TRBD1 (5 bases). The CDR3 region has the DNA TGCGCCAGCACTCTGATGGGGGATGGCTACACCTTC. Its translation is CASTLMGDGYTF.